These 13 T cell receptor beta chains came from one sample sequenced in a study of OX40 agonist ivuxolimab in advanced cancers. The protocol was immunoSEQ multiplex PCR, while the TCRdb copy is restricted to in-frame clones and leaves out a portion. The table shows more than 45,000 clones, with approximately 86% occurring only once. Sequencing used CD4+ or CD8+ T cells sorted from blood, obtained in a trial of the OX40 agonist ivuxolimab. The receptors were gathered from an adult with an advanced solid tumor such as melanoma, head and neck, liver or kidney cancer.

The gene calls are TRBV11-2 and TRBJ2-5; 14 bases map to TRBD2. This CDR3 spans 17 amino acids. Germline V gene lookup returns CDR1 SGHAT and CDR2 FQNNGV. Germline trimming cut 1 base from V and 1 base from J; bases unmatched to any gene: 2. CDR3 amino acids: CASSLGTSGGTQETQYF. The CDR3 coding sequence is TGTGCCAGCAGCTTAGGGACTAGCGGGGGGACCCAAGAGACCCAGTACTTC.

This clone appeared once. The chain employs TRBV6-5 and TRBJ2-2; D uncertain. The CDR3 extends over 14 amino acids. Germline loops: CDR1 MNHEY, CDR2 SVGAGI. V gave up 6 bases and J gave up 4 bases, with 12 bases separating them. Here the CDR3 DNA reads TGTGCCAGCAGGGGGATCCGGAGCACCGGGGAGCTGTTTTTT. It translates to CASRGIRSTGELFF.

The gene calls are TRBV10-1 and TRBJ2-4; 7 positions match TRBD1. The CDR3 length is 16 residues. Trimming cost V 3 bases and J 6 bases; bases outside gene matches: 11. Germline V gives CDR1 WNHNN, CDR2 SYGVQD (reference sequence). The CDR3 DNA is TGCGCCAGCAGTGACCTTAAGACAGGGCGGCCAAACATTCAGTACTTC. Residues: CASSDLKTGRPNIQYF.

V usage is TRBV7-9 and J usage is TRBJ2-2, with D possibly being TRBD1 (6 bases). V was pared by 5 bases and J by 0 bases, with 13 bases between. Germline CDR1 is SEHNR and CDR2 is FQNEAQ (reference sequence). CDR3 size: 16 residues. This chain's CDR3 is CASSRTGPANTGELFF. The CDR3 coding sequence is TGTGCCAGCAGCCGAACAGGGCCAGCGAACACCGGGGAGCTGTTTTTT.

V and J are TRBV19 and TRBJ2-7; the D is unclear. Germline values: CDR1 LNHDA, CDR2 SQIVND (reference sequence). V was trimmed by 0 bases and J by 3 bases, leaving 9 bases between them. This CDR3 is built from 14 residues. DNA of the CDR3: TGTGCCAGTAGTATAGAGTGGCGCCACTACGAGCAGTACTTC. It is translated as CASSIEWRHYEQYF.

V usage is TRBV5-1 and J usage is TRBJ1-6, with unresolved D. From germline, CDR1 is SGHRS and CDR2 YFSETQ. The V end was cut by 0 bases, the J end by 7 bases, with 17 bases between. This CDR3 has 17 amino acids. CDR3 protein: CASSLEGGRPANSPLHF. CDR3 sequence (DNA): TGCGCCAGCAGCTTGGAGGGTGGGCGGCCAGCAAATTCACCCCTCCACTTT.

The chain couples TRBV19 to TRBJ2-2; weak D call: TRBD2 (5 bases). CDR1 and CDR2 (germline): LNHDA, SQIVND (reference sequence). V was trimmed by 3 bases and J by 5 bases, leaving 10 bases between them. The CDR3 length is 14 residues. CDR3 sequence reads: CASSIKGGTGELFF. For the CDR3, the DNA is TGTGCCAGTAGTATTAAAGGCGGGACCGGGGAGCTGTTTTTT. The full variable domain, its missing parts supplied by reference TRBV19 and TRBJ2-2, is DGGITQSPKYLFRKEGQNVTLSCEQNLNHDAMYWYRQDPGQGLRLIYYSQIVNDFQKGDIAEGYSVSREKKESFPLTVTSAQKNPTAFYLCASSIKGGTGELFFGEGSRLTVL.

J is TRBJ2-5 and V is TRBV19, with unresolved D. This CDR3 contains 13 residues. V lost 4 bases, J lost 2 bases, and 8 bases lay in between. The germline gives CDR1 LNHDA, CDR2 SQIVND (reference sequence). The chain's CDR3 is CASSKDGQETQYF. CDR3 in DNA: TGTGCCAGTAGTAAGGACGGTCAAGAGACCCAGTACTTC.

The chain joins TRBV9 to TRBJ2-3, with D maybe TRBD1 (6 bases). The CDR3 covers 14 residues. CDR1 SGDLS and CDR2 YYNGEE come from the germline V gene. V was clipped by 4 bases and J by 1 base, with 10 bases between them. The CDR3: CASSFRTGTDTQYF. The CDR3 DNA reads TGTGCCAGCAGCTTCCGGACAGGCACAGATACGCAGTATTTT.

The rearrangement joins TRBV5-1 to TRBJ2-7, with 7 bases fitting TRBD2. This CDR3 contains 13 residues. Trimming cost V 0 bases and J 7 bases; bases outside gene matches: 4. Germline V gene lookup returns CDR1 SGHRS and CDR2 YFSETQ. This CDR3 is CASSLEFGREQYF. In DNA, the CDR3 is TGCGCCAGCAGCTTGGAATTCGGGAGGGAGCAGTACTTC.

CDR3 amino acids: CASSLAPRDRETQYF. DNA for the CDR3: TGTGCCAGCAGCTTGGCCCCCCGGGATCGGGAGACCCAGTACTTC. The rearrangement joins TRBV5-5 to TRBJ2-5; TRBD2 might be the D (5 bases). This CDR3 comprises 15 residues. Germline assignment: CDR1 SGHKS and CDR2 YYEKEE (reference sequence). Trimming left V 0 bases short and J 5 bases short, with 14 bases between.

V usage is TRBV6-5 and J usage is TRBJ2-3; 8 positions match TRBD2. This CDR3 comprises 13 residues. V lost 6 bases to trimming and J lost 6 bases; unmatched junction nucleotides: 5. Per germline, CDR1 MNHEY and CDR2 SVGAGI. In DNA form, the CDR3 reads TGTGCCAGCAGCCGGACGGGAGGGGATACGCAGTATTTT. Encoded protein: CASSRTGGDTQYF.

This sequence joins TRBV2 and TRBJ1-2; D might be TRBD1 (5 bases). V lost 3 bases and J lost 6, with 8 bases in between. The germline CDR1 and CDR2 sequences are SNHLY and FYNNEI. This CDR3 has 12 amino acids. CDR3 in DNA: TGTGCCAGCAGTGACATAGGGGATGGCTACACCTTC. Its protein is CASSDIGDGYTF. The complete variable domain, with remaining parts taken from reference TRBV2 and TRBJ1-2, reads EPEVTQTPSHQVTQMGQEVILRCVPISNHLYFYWYRQILGQKVEFLVSFYNNEISEKSEIFDDQFSVERPDGSNFTLKIRSTKLEDSAMYFCASSDIGDGYTFGSGTRLTVV.